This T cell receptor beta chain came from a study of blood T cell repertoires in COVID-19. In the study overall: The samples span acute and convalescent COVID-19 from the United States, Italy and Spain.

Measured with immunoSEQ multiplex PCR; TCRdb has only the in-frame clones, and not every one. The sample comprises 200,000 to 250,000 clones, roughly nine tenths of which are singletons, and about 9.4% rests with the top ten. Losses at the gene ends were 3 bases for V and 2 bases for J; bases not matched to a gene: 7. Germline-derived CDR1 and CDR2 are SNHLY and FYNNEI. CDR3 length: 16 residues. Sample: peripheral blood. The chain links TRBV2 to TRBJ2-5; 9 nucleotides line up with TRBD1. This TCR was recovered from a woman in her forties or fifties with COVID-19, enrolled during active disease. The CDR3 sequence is CASSDPLTGGQETQYF. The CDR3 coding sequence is TGTGCCAGCAGTGATCCCCTGACAGGGGGACAAGAGACCCAGTACTTC. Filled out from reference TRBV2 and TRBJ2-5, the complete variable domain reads EPEVTQTPSHQVTQMGQEVILRCVPISNHLYFYWYRQILGQKVEFLVSFYNNEISEKSEIFDDQFSVERPDGSNFTLKIRSTKLEDSAMYFCASSDPLTGGQETQYFGPGTRLLVL.